This TCR beta chain is drawn from a study of coeliac disease. For the study at large: Each coeliac patient was active, refractory type I, or diet-controlled. Study findings and constraints: Most TRB amino acid sequences occurred in only one sample.

The germline gives CDR1 SGHDT, CDR2 YYEEEE. With V trimmed by 0 bases and J by 14 bases, 5 bases remained unmatched. The CDR3 has 12 amino acids. The method was immunoSEQ multiplex PCR; TCRdb's version includes in-frame clones alone and lacks a portion of them. The sample lists thousands of clones, about two thirds seen once, with less than 20% in the top ten. Comment on this clone: Its antigen remains unidentified.

The chain couples TRBV5-6 to TRBJ1-3; 7 nucleotides match TRBD1. Sequencing was done on a sample of intraepithelial lymphocytes from the gut. The TCR sequence derives from a man aged 18 to 30 with celiac disease on a gluten-free diet. The CDR3 region is CASSLGDRVLYF. In DNA form, the CDR3 reads TGTGCCAGCAGCTTGGGAGACAGGGTCCTATATTTT.